The entry below gives a single TCR beta chain sequence along with its context. At the time of sampling, donors were nominally healthy, though unrecorded immune exposures were likely. This CDR3 comprises 15 residues. V dropped 3 bases and J dropped 5; count of bases not matched to a gene: 5. Germline CDR1 SEHNR, CDR2 FQNEAQ (reference sequence). Researchers ran the PCR with 60 Vbeta and 13 Jbeta primers. Measured with immunoSEQ multiplex PCR; TCRdb has only the in-frame clones, and not every one. The sample includes 120,000 to 150,000 clones, about 85% of them seen just once. These data originate in a study of cytomegalovirus exposure and HLA in healthy donors. Study at large: Out of 150 million to 200 million T cells, an earlier analysis found about 120 million unique TCR beta sequences in total.

The TCR originated in a boy younger than 10 in good health and CMV-seronegative. This rearrangement joins TRBV7-9 to TRBJ2-2; 8 positions match TRBD1. Sequences were obtained from PBMCs. The CDR3 DNA is TGTGCCAGCAGCTTTGGTCAGGGGGCAACCGGGGAGCTGTTTTTT. Translated, it gives CASSFGQGATGELFF. Full variable domain (remainder filled in from reference TRBV7-9 and TRBJ2-2): DTGVSQNPRHKITKRGQNVTFRCDPISEHNRLYWYRQTLGQGPEFLTYFQNEAQLEKSRLLSDRFSAERPKGSFSTLEIQRTEQGDSAMYLCASSFGQGATGELFFGEGSRLTVL.